Below, 6 T cell receptor beta chains from the same sample are listed, as sequenced in a study of control samples from healthy donors and cancer patients. Profiled with immunoSEQ multiplex PCR; TCRdb holds only in-frame clones, not every one. The sample records about 120,000 clones, 88% being singletons. The specimen was blood. The origin of the receptors is a woman in her 70s in good health.

The chain combines TRBV7-9 with TRBJ1-6; D remains ambiguous. The CDR3 is made up of 16 amino acids. Germline V lookup: CDR1 SEHNR, CDR2 FQNEAQ (reference sequence). V was trimmed by 1 base and J by 5 bases, leaving 12 bases between them. The CDR3 loop reads CASSLEPAAHNSPLHF. The CDR3 DNA sequence: TGTGCCAGCAGCTTAGAACCGGCCGCTCATAATTCACCCCTCCACTTT.

V gene TRBV4-1 combines with J gene TRBJ2-2, with D perhaps being TRBD1 or TRBD2 (6 bases each). Deletions cut 3 bases from V and 4 bases from J, with 18 bases between. The CDR3 has 17 amino acids. Germline V gene lookup returns CDR1 MGHRA and CDR2 YSYEKL. The CDR3 DNA reads TGCGCCAGCAGCCAGGGGGCGATAGCGGTGACCACCGGGGAGCTGTTTTTT. It yields the protein CASSQGAIAVTTGELFF.

The chain combines TRBV27 with TRBJ1-3; 9 nucleotides line up with TRBD1. V lost 7 bases to trimming and J lost 0 bases; unmatched junction nucleotides: 4. The CDR3 has 15 residues. Germline assignment: CDR1 MNHEY and CDR2 SMNVEV (reference sequence). Here the CDR3 reads CASKQGATSGNTIYF. The CDR3 DNA sequence: TGTGCCAGCAAACAGGGGGCTACCTCTGGAAACACCATATATTTT.

This clone was detected a few times. The chain recombines TRBV24-1 with TRBJ2-7; no firm D call. Deletions cut 3 bases from V and 0 bases from J, with 11 bases between. This CDR3 comprises 15 residues. In germline, CDR1 is KGHDR, CDR2 SFDVKD. CDR3 sequence: CATSDASDFSYEQYF. As DNA, the CDR3 is TGTGCCACCAGTGATGCGAGTGACTTCTCCTACGAGCAGTACTTC.

The gene calls are TRBV4-3 and TRBJ2-5; D perhaps matches TRBD2 (7 bases). The CDR3 is 15 residues long. Germline values: CDR1 LGHNA, CDR2 YSLEER. V was shortened by 4 bases and J by 3 bases, with 15 bases between the two germline ends. In DNA form, the CDR3 reads TGCGCCAGCAGCCTCAAGGGGGGGGGCGAAGAGACCCAGTACTTC. It codes for CASSLKGGGEETQYF.

V and J are TRBV7-3 and TRBJ2-3; 8 positions agree with TRBD1. The CDR3 totals 15 residues. Germline CDR1 reads SGHTA; CDR2 reads FQGTGA. Trimming took 4 bases from V and 5 from J; bases not matched to a gene: 8. This chain's CDR3 is CASSWAGGGGDTQYF. As DNA, the CDR3 is TGTGCCAGCAGCTGGGCAGGGGGCGGTGGAGATACGCAGTATTTT.